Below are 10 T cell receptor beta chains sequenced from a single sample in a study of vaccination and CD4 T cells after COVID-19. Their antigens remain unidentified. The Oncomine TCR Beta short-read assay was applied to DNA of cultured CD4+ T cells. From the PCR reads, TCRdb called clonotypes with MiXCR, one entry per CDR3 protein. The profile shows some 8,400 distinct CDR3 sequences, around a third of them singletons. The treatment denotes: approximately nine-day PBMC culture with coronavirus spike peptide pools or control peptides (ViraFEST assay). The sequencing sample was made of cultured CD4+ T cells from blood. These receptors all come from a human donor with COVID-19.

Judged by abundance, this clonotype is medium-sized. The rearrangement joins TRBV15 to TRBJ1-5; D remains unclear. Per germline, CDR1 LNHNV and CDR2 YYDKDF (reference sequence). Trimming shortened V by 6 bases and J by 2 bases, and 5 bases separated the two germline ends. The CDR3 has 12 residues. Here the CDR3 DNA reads TGTGCCACCAGTGGGGGCAATCAGCCCCAGCATTTT. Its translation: CATSGGNQPQHF.

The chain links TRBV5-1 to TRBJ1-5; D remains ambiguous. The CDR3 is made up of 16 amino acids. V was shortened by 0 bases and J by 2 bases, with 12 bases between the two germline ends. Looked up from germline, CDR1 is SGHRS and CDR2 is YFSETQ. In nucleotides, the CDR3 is TGCGCCAGCAGCTTGGATGGTGGGAGGGGCAATCAGCCCCAGCATTTT. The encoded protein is CASSLDGGRGNQPQHF.

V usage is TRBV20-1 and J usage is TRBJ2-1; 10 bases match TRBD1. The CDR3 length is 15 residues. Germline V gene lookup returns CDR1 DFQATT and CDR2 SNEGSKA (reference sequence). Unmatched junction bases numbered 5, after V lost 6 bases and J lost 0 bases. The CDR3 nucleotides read TGCAGTGCCAGGACAGGGGGAAGCTCCTACAATGAGCAGTTCTTC. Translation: CSARTGGSSYNEQFF.

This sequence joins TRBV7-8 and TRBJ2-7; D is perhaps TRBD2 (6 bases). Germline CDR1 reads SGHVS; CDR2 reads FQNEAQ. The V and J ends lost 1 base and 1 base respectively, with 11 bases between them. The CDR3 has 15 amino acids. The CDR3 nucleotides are TGTGCCAGCAGCTTAGTGGTAGCGGAGTCCTACGAGCAGTACTTC. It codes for CASSLVVAESYEQYF.

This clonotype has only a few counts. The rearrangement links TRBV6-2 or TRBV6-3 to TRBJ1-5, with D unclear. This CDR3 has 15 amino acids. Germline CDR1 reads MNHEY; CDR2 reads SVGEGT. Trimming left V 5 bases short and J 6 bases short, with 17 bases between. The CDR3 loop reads CASSGPGVWGQPQHF. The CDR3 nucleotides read TGTGCCAGCAGTGGTCCAGGAGTCTGGGGTCAGCCCCAGCATTTT.

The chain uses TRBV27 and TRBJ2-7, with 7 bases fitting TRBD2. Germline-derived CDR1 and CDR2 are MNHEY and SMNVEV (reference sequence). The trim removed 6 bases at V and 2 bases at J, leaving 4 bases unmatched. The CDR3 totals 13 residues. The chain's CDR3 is CASRPGGAYEQYF. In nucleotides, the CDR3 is TGTGCCAGCAGGCCTGGGGGGGCCTACGAGCAGTACTTC.

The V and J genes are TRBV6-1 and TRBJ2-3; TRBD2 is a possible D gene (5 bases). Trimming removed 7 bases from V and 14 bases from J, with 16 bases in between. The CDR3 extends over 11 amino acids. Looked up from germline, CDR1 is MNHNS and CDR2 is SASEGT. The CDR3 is CASTPGGWPYF. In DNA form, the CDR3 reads TGTGCCAGCACCCCTGGAGGATGGCCGTATTTT.

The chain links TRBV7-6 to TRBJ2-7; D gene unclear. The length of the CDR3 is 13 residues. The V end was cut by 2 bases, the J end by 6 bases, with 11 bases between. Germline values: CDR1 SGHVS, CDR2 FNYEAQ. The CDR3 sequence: CASSLIRLGEQYF. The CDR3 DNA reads TGTGCCAGCAGCTTAATCCGGTTGGGCGAGCAGTACTTC.

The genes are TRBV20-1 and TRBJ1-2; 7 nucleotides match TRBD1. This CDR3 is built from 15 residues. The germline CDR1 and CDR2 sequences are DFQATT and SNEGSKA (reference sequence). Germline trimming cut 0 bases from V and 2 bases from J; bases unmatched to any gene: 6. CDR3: CSARDPRGGNYGYTF. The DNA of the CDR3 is TGCAGTGCTAGAGATCCGCGAGGGGGCAACTATGGCTACACCTTC.

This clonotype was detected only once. The CDR3 here is CASSTLRDTQYF. The CDR3, as DNA: TGTGCCAGCAGCACACTTAGGGATACGCAGTATTTT. The chain joins TRBV5-4 to TRBJ2-3; D gene ambiguous. The CDR3 length is 12 residues. In germline, CDR1 is SGHNT, CDR2 YYREEE (reference sequence). The V end lost 4 bases, the J end lost 6 bases, and 9 bases lay between the germline ends.